These 30 T cell receptor beta chains came from one sample sequenced in a study of post-analysis software for immune sequencing data. Study-wide points: Roughly five TRBV segments occurring more often in patients than controls included TRBV5-6, TRBV5-1 and TRBV20-1.

Unique molecular identifiers featured in each of the TCR beta cDNA libraries. TCRdb reprocessed the PCR reads with MiXCR, giving one entry per CDR3 protein. The repertoire holds approximately 150,000 distinct CDR3 sequences, with roughly 30% as singletons. For these receptors, no antigen is known. The sequenced material came from blood. Receptors were obtained from a girl aged 5 to 17 with multiple sclerosis.

This chain uses TRBV20-1 with TRBJ2-3, with D perhaps matching TRBD2 (6 bases). Germline CDR1 is DFQATT and CDR2 is SNEGSKA (reference sequence). Between the trimmed V and J ends, which lost 3 bases and 3 bases, there was a span of 13 bases. The CDR3 length is 14 residues. CDR3: CSASRGTGTDTQYF. CDR3 nucleotides: TGCAGTGCTAGCCGGGGGACGGGGACAGATACGCAGTATTTT.

Worth noting for this clonotype: This may stem from a read error, because a much larger clone lies one nucleotide away. The chain is built from TRBV12-3 or TRBV12-4 and TRBJ2-3, with 11 bases lining up with TRBD2. The junction had 7 bases not matched to a gene; V was cut back by 10 bases and J by 7 bases. This CDR3 has 13 amino acids. CDR3 protein: CATRLAGIYTQYF. Here the CDR3 DNA reads TGTGCCACCAGACTAGCGGGAATTTATACGCAGTATTTT.

Notes on this clonotype: A much bigger clone sits one base away, suggesting this may be a read error. This chain connects TRBV9 to TRBJ2-1; 7 nucleotides match TRBD2. This CDR3 has 16 amino acids. The germline gives CDR1 SGDLS, CDR2 YYNGEE. CDR3 sequence reads: CASGVGGGSSYNEQFF. The CDR3 nucleotides are TGTGCCAGCGGCGTAGGAGGCGGGAGCTCCTACAATGAGCAGTTCTTC.

The chain recombines TRBV28 with TRBJ2-1; D is undetermined. In germline, CDR1 is MDHEN, CDR2 SYDVKM. V lost 5 bases, J lost 4 bases, and 27 bases lay in between. The CDR3 has 19 amino acids. The CDR3 region is CASSGPPPKQKVLYNEQFF. The CDR3 region has the DNA TGTGCCAGCAGTGGACCCCCCCCAAAACAGAAAGTTCTTTACAATGAGCAGTTCTTC.

This clonotype was counted many times. The chain has TRBV20-1 and TRBJ1-2, with D possibly TRBD1 on 5 matching bases. CDR3 size: 15 residues. Trimming pared 0 bases from V and 3 bases from J, leaving 14 bases between. Looked up from germline, CDR1 is DFQATT and CDR2 is SNEGSKA (reference sequence). CDR3 in amino acids: CSARDLGGRDYGYTF. The CDR3 bases are TGCAGTGCTAGAGATCTCGGGGGACGCGACTATGGCTACACCTTC.

This clonotype has a count of ten or more. The chain joins TRBV5-1 to TRBJ1-2; TRBD1 matches 9 bases. This CDR3 spans 13 amino acids. V lost 4 bases to trimming and J lost 4 bases; unmatched junction nucleotides: 2. Germline lookup yields CDR1 SGHRS and CDR2 YFSETQ. CDR3 sequence (DNA): TGCGCCAGCAGCGGGACAGGGTTCTATGGCTACACCTTC. It translates to CASSGTGFYGYTF. Filled out from reference TRBV5-1 and TRBJ1-2, the complete variable domain reads KAGVTQTPRYLIKTRGQQVTLSCSPISGHRSVSWYQQTPGQGLQFLFEYFSETQRNKGNFPGRFSGRQFSNSRSEMNVSTLELGDSALYLCASSGTGFYGYTFGSGTRLTVV.

This clonotype was recorded a few times. This chain links TRBV30 with TRBJ2-1, with 11 bases aligning to TRBD1. Germline V gene sequence: CDR1 GTSNPN, CDR2 SVGIG (reference sequence). The CDR3 contains 14 residues. V lost 1 base and J lost 8; bases outside the gene matches: 4. CDR3 bases: TGTGCCTGGAGTGAGGGACAGGGGGTCGATGAGCAGTTCTTC. The encoded protein is CAWSEGQGVDEQFF.

The chain recombines TRBV30 with TRBJ2-6; D not resolved. V was cut by 2 bases and J by 1 base, with 6 bases left in between. From germline, CDR1 is GTSNPN and CDR2 SVGIG (reference sequence). The CDR3 spans 14 residues. This CDR3 reads CAWSMTSGANVLTF. In DNA, the CDR3 is TGTGCCTGGAGTATGACGTCTGGGGCCAACGTCCTGACTTTC.

Regarding this clonotype: This sequence may be a read error, since a much larger clone differs from it by one base. V usage is TRBV11-2 and J usage is TRBJ2-1; D remains unclear. CDR3 size: 11 residues. CDR1 is SGHAT, CDR2 FQNNGV, per germline. Trimming took 4 bases from V and 12 from J, leaving 10 bases between them. The CDR3 spells CASSSPSGQFF. DNA for the CDR3: TGTGCCAGCAGCTCACCGAGTGGGCAGTTCTTC.

The chain links TRBV14 to TRBJ2-1; D gene uncertain. The germline V and J ends were trimmed by 1 base and 5 bases, with 6 bases remaining between them. Germline V gene data show CDR1 as SGHDN and CDR2 as FVKESK. The CDR3 consists of 13 residues. The CDR3 nucleotides are TGTGCCAGCAGCCAAGTGCGACACAATGAGCAGTTCTTC. Its translation is CASSQVRHNEQFF.

The chain uses TRBV5-1 and TRBJ2-7; TRBD1 is a possible D gene (6 bases). Germline V lookup: CDR1 SGHRS, CDR2 YFSETQ. The CDR3 consists of 14 residues. Trimming shortened V by 8 bases and J by 6 bases, and 21 bases separated the two germline ends. The CDR3 is CARPIGMGACEQYF. The CDR3 DNA follows: TGCGCCAGGCCAATAGGGATGGGGGCCTGCGAGCAGTACTTC. Full variable domain (missing parts from reference TRBV5-1 and TRBJ2-7): KAGVTQTPRYLIKTRGQQVTLSCSPISGHRSVSWYQQTPGQGLQFLFEYFSETQRNKGNFPGRFSGRQFSNSRSEMNVSTLELGDSALYLCARPIGMGACEQYFGPGTRLTVT.

There are many counts of this clonotype. The chain employs TRBV5-1 and TRBJ2-3; 9 bases agree with TRBD2. Looked up from germline, CDR1 is SGHRS and CDR2 is YFSETQ. The J segment lost 2 bases and the V segment lost 4 bases, leaving 14 bases of the junction unmatched. The CDR3 is 18 amino acids. The CDR3 DNA sequence: TGCGCCAGCAGCCGAGGGGCTAGCGGGGCTCGGCCCACAGATACGCAGTATTTT. Translation gives CASSRGASGARPTDTQYF.

Turning to this clonotype: A much larger clone differs from this one at a single base, so this may be a read error. The rearrangement joins TRBV10-3 to TRBJ1-2; D is unresolved. The CDR3 has 13 residues. From germline, CDR1 is ENHRY and CDR2 SYGVKD. Here the CDR3 DNA reads TGTGCCATCGGTGAGAGCCCCGCCCTTAGCTACACCTTC. Translation: CAIGESPALSYTF.

V is TRBV19 and J is TRBJ1-2; no reliable D call. The ends were cut back, 6 bases at V and 7 bases at J, with 21 bases in the middle. CDR1 and CDR2 (germline): LNHDA, SQIVND (reference sequence). CDR3 length equals 15 residues. This CDR3 reads CASRASRSSVRGYTF. The CDR3 DNA follows: TGTGCCAGTAGGGCGTCGCGGAGTTCGGTGCGTGGCTACACCTTC.

The DNA of the CDR3 is TGTGCCAGCAGCCTCGGACCGGGGGATACGCAGTATTTT. Its translation is CASSLGPGDTQYF. The V gene is TRBV7-9, the J gene TRBJ2-3, with D tentatively TRBD2 (5 bases). The CDR3 runs 13 residues. Trimming cost V 5 bases and J 6 bases, with 12 bases left between them. The germline V gene has CDR1 SEHNR and CDR2 FQNEAQ (reference sequence). The entire variable domain, with the rest obtained from reference TRBV7-9 and TRBJ2-3, is as follows: DTGVSQNPRHKITKRGQNVTFRCDPISEHNRLYWYRQTLGQGPEFLTYFQNEAQLEKSRLLSDRFSAERPKGSFSTLEIQRTEQGDSAMYLCASSLGPGDTQYFGPGTRLTVL.

As for this clonotype: A read error may explain this, as a much larger clone is one base away. This chain uses TRBV25-1 with TRBJ2-7; perhaps TRBD2 as D (6 bases). This CDR3 comprises 12 residues. CDR1 and CDR2 from the germline V gene are MGHDK and SYGVNS. This chain's CDR3 is CAGSGGLGEQYF. As DNA, the CDR3 is TGTGCCGGCAGTGGAGGGTTGGGCGAGCAGTACTTC.

Notes on this clonotype: Since a much larger clone is just one base distant, this may be a read error. V gene TRBV15 combines with J gene TRBJ2-3; D unclear. The germline V gene encodes CDR1 LNHNV and CDR2 YYDKDF (reference sequence). The CDR3 sequence is 14 residues long. Trimming took 1 base from V and 4 from J, leaving 9 bases between them. The CDR3 here is CATSRGRTADTQYF. The CDR3 bases are TGTGCCACCAGCAGAGGTAGGACGGCAGATACGCAGTATTTT.

This clonotype was recorded at least ten times. The chain employs TRBV29-1 and TRBJ2-7; TRBD2 matches at 10 bases. The length of the CDR3 is 14 residues. In germline, CDR1 is SQVTM, CDR2 ANQGSEA. The V gene end was trimmed by 7 bases and the J gene end by 3 bases; junction bases not matched to a gene: 9. The CDR3: CSAQGSGRGYEQYF. CDR3 DNA: TGCAGCGCCCAAGGAAGCGGGAGGGGCTACGAGCAGTACTTC.

This rearrangement joins TRBV20-1 to TRBJ1-5; tentative D call: TRBD1 (5 bases). With 0 bases removed from V and 5 bases from J, the gap between germline ends came to 14 bases. The CDR3 extends over 15 amino acids. The germline V gene has CDR1 DFQATT and CDR2 SNEGSKA (reference sequence). CDR3 region: CSARDLKGRDQPQHF. CDR3 in DNA: TGCAGTGCTAGAGATTTGAAGGGGCGAGATCAGCCCCAGCATTTT.

A note on this clonotype: Compared with germline, one end of the junction differs, possibly owing to a read error. The chain joins TRBV12-3 or TRBV12-4 to TRBJ1-1; D unresolved. The CDR3 covers 12 residues. The CDR3 nucleotides are TGTGTCAGCAGTCCAAACTCAAGAGAAGCTTTCTTT. This translates into CVSSPNSREAFF.

In its sample, this clonotype was seen a few times. The chain employs TRBV4-1 and TRBJ1-1; 8 bases align to TRBD1. The CDR3 consists of 17 residues. The V gene end was trimmed by 4 bases and the J gene end by 11 bases; junction bases not matched to a gene: 21. Germline V lookup: CDR1 MGHRA, CDR2 YSYEKL. The CDR3 bases are TGCGCCAGCAGCCTCTATGTAGGACAGGGCGTTACAGGGCATGCTTTCTTT. Translation: CASSLYVGQGVTGHAFF.

A note on this clonotype: A clone one base away is much larger, so this may be a read error. CDR3 protein: CASSFYRNGQFF. Here the CDR3 DNA reads TGTGCCAGCAGTTTTTACCGGAATGGGCAGTTCTTC. The chain carries TRBV28 and TRBJ2-1; D gene uncertain. Germline loops: CDR1 MDHEN, CDR2 SYDVKM. This CDR3 region has 12 residues.

Note on this clonotype: A much bigger clone sits one base away, suggesting this may be a read error. V gene TRBV27 combines with J gene TRBJ2-7, with 8 bases aligning to TRBD1. This CDR3 has 15 amino acids. Germline V CDR1 and CDR2: MNHEY, SMNVEV (reference sequence). The trim removed 3 bases at V and 2 bases at J, leaving 6 bases unmatched. The CDR3 region has the DNA TGTGCCAGCAGTTTCAGGGACAGGTCGACCTACGAGCAGTACTTC. Translated, it gives CASSFRDRSTYEQYF.

Concerning this clonotype: At one end, the junction sequence differs from germline, possibly due to a read error. This rearrangement joins TRBV28 to TRBJ2-5, with D tentatively TRBD2 (6 bases). This CDR3 comprises 15 residues. Germline V gene data show CDR1 as MDHEN and CDR2 as SYDVKM. DNA of the CDR3: TGTGTCAGCAGTTTTGGATCGGCCGGGAGTGAGACCCAGTACTTC. Translation gives CVSSFGSAGSETQYF.

This clonotype was detected ten times or more. The rearrangement links TRBV6-6 to TRBJ2-5; 7 bases map to TRBD1. Losses at the gene ends were 5 bases for V and 5 bases for J; bases not matched to a gene: 11. CDR1 is MNHNY, CDR2 SVGAGI, per germline (reference sequence). The CDR3 has 15 residues. The CDR3 loop is CASSPYRGSRETQYF. In DNA form, the CDR3 reads TGTGCCAGCAGTCCTTACAGGGGATCTCGGGAGACCCAGTACTTC.

Worth noting for this clonotype: Mismatch with germline at one junction end may stem from a read error. The chain links TRBV2 to TRBJ2-7; D unclear. The germline CDR1 and CDR2 sequences are SNHLY and FYNNEI. The CDR3 consists of 15 residues. CDR3 region: CAGSPIEKSSYEQYF. Written as DNA, the CDR3 is TGTGCCGGCAGTCCCATAGAAAAGAGCTCCTACGAGCAGTACTTC.

This clonotype was detected only a few times. J is TRBJ1-1 and V is TRBV12-3 or TRBV12-4; unclear D gene. The CDR3 loop spans 15 amino acids. Trimming took 3 bases from V and 3 from J, leaving 14 bases between them. CDR3 protein: CASSLSVVGDTEAFF. The CDR3 region has the DNA TGTGCCAGCAGTTTGTCCGTGGTAGGTGACACTGAAGCTTTCTTT.

The chain uses TRBV25-1 and TRBJ2-1, with 9 positions matching TRBD2. Trimming took 7 bases from V and 4 from J; bases not matched to a gene: 5. This CDR3 is 14 amino acids long. Germline V gene sequence: CDR1 MGHDK, CDR2 SYGVNS. The CDR3: CASNLAGLYNEQFF. The DNA for the CDR3 is TGTGCCAGCAACCTAGCGGGACTATACAATGAGCAGTTCTTC.

Points on this clonotype: Germline and junction disagree at one end, which may indicate a read error. The chain recombines TRBV5-6 with TRBJ1-5, with D unresolved. This CDR3 is built from 16 residues. CDR1 is SGHDT and CDR2 is YYEEEE in the germline V gene. CDR3 protein: CASNLRLGQIDQPQHF. In DNA, the CDR3 is TGTGCCAGCAACTTGCGACTAGGGCAGATAGATCAGCCCCAGCATTTT.

This clonotype was recorded a few times. CDR3 in amino acids: CASSLQSSARGDEQFF. The CDR3 DNA sequence: TGTGCCAGCAGTTTACAATCTAGCGCGAGGGGGGATGAGCAGTTCTTC. The chain combines TRBV28 with TRBJ2-1; D tentatively fits TRBD1 or TRBD2 (6 bases each). CDR3 size: 16 residues. Germline lookup yields CDR1 MDHEN and CDR2 SYDVKM. Between the trimmed V and J ends, which lost 2 bases and 8 bases, there was a span of 19 bases.